The 15 T cell receptor beta chains reported below all come from one sample, sequenced in a study of blood T cells in healthy people across ages. A second roughly 7 to 12 cycle PCR used barcoded and J-beta primers. TCRdb reprocessed the 5' RACE reads via MiXCR and lists one record per CDR3 protein. The sample lists about 780,000 distinct CDR3 sequences, 25% to 30% occurring once. These data were also reused for a study on T cells of mothers and their children.

The source material was blood. The receptors here all came from a boy under 18 in good health.

J is TRBJ1-2 and V is TRBV5-1, with 11 positions matching TRBD1. CDR1 and CDR2 from the germline V gene are SGHRS and YFSETQ. After removal of 4 bases from V and 4 bases from J, the junction contained 9 bases not matched to a gene. The CDR3 has 16 amino acids. In DNA form, the CDR3 reads TGCGCCAGCAGCCCTGGACAGGGGGCCACCGTCTATGGCTACACCTTC. Translation gives CASSPGQGATVYGYTF.

The V gene is TRBV2, the J gene TRBJ1-2; D gene unclear. Germline V gene sequence: CDR1 SNHLY, CDR2 FYNNEI. The CDR3 loop spans 13 amino acids. Trimming took 7 bases from V and 7 from J, leaving 16 bases between them. CDR3 sequence (DNA): TGTGCCAGCACAGGACGTGGACGGGGTGGCTACACCTTC. Translation gives CASTGRGRGGYTF.

Only a few counts were recorded for this clonotype. The V and J genes are TRBV7-9 and TRBJ2-1; TRBD1 might be the D (6 bases). V was trimmed by 5 bases and J by 9 bases, leaving 11 bases between them. This CDR3 is 12 amino acids long. Germline assignment: CDR1 SEHNR and CDR2 FQNEAQ (reference sequence). CDR3 loop: CASSPQGTEQFF. The CDR3 coding sequence is TGTGCCAGCAGCCCACAGGGTACTGAGCAGTTCTTC.

The rearrangement links TRBV13 to TRBJ2-2; D gene uncertain. V gave up 5 bases and J gave up 4 bases, with 8 bases separating them. The CDR3 covers 13 residues. Germline V CDR1 and CDR2: PRHDT, FYEKMQ (reference sequence). Here the CDR3 reads CASSATSTGELFF. The CDR3 DNA sequence: TGTGCCAGCAGCGCTACAAGCACCGGGGAGCTGTTTTTT.

This clonotype was counted only a few times. The genes are TRBV7-9 and TRBJ2-3, with 12 nucleotides matching TRBD2. Germline trimming cut 5 bases from V and 4 bases from J; bases unmatched to any gene: 7. CDR3 length equals 16 residues. The germline CDR1 and CDR2 sequences are SEHNR and FQNEAQ (reference sequence). The CDR3 nucleotides are TGTGCCAGCAGCCCCCAGACTAGCGGGGGTTCAGATACGCAGTATTTT. Its protein product is CASSPQTSGGSDTQYF.

This clonotype was seen only a few times. The gene calls are TRBV29-1 and TRBJ2-3, with 10 positions matching TRBD2. This CDR3 has 14 amino acids. Germline loops: CDR1 SQVTM, CDR2 ANQGSEA. The junction had 3 bases not matched to a gene; V was cut back by 2 bases and J by 4 bases. CDR3 loop: CSVELAGDSDTQYF. In nucleotides, the CDR3 is TGCAGCGTTGAACTAGCGGGAGATTCAGATACGCAGTATTTT.

The genes are TRBV9 and TRBJ2-3, with a possible D match to TRBD2 (7 bases). V was cut by 4 bases and J by 2 bases, with 20 bases left in between. Germline V lookup: CDR1 SGDLS, CDR2 YYNGEE. The length of the CDR3 is 17 residues. Here the CDR3 DNA reads TGTGCCAGCAGCACCCCGCGGGGCGGGGGCCCCACAGATACGCAGTATTTT. Amino acid sequence: CASSTPRGGGPTDTQYF.

The chain recombines TRBV14 with TRBJ2-1; D may be TRBD1 or TRBD2 (6 bases each). V was trimmed by 4 bases and J by 0 bases, leaving 16 bases between them. This CDR3 has 17 amino acids. The germline CDR1 and CDR2 sequences are SGHDN and FVKESK. Written as DNA, the CDR3 is TGTGCCAGCAGCCCCCGGTGGGGGGCCAGCTCCTACAATGAGCAGTTCTTC. It codes for CASSPRWGASSYNEQFF.

The V and J genes are TRBV3-1 and TRBJ1-1, with TRBD1 as a possible D gene (5 bases). The CDR3 extends over 14 amino acids. Trimming removed 7 bases from V and 3 bases from J, with 15 bases in between. Germline V gene sequence: CDR1 LGHDT, CDR2 YNNKEL (reference sequence). The CDR3, as DNA: TGTGCCAGCACCGCAGACAGATTTTACACTGAAGCTTTCTTT. This translates into CASTADRFYTEAFF.

Worth noting for this clonotype: Sequence at one end of the junction differs from germline and may be a read error. The genes are TRBV11-3 and TRBJ2-1; TRBD2 is a possible D gene (6 bases). Germline V gene lookup returns CDR1 SGHNT and CDR2 YENEEA. The CDR3 is made up of 16 amino acids. The chain's CDR3 is CAGSAGTRSFYNEQFF. For the CDR3, the DNA is TGTGCCGGCAGCGCTGGGACTCGAAGTTTTTACAATGAGCAGTTCTTC.

The chain has TRBV20-1 and TRBJ2-3, with 10 positions matching TRBD2. The V and J ends lost 1 base and 4 bases, in that order; junction bases with no gene match: 11. CDR3 length equals 17 residues. In germline, CDR1 is DFQATT, CDR2 SNEGSKA (reference sequence). This CDR3 reads CSARGVVRAGGPDTQYF. In DNA, the CDR3 is TGCAGTGCTAGAGGCGTGGTACGAGCGGGAGGGCCAGATACGCAGTATTTT.

This rearrangement joins TRBV13 to TRBJ2-7; TRBD2 agrees at 7 bases. The germline gives CDR1 PRHDT, CDR2 FYEKMQ (reference sequence). This CDR3 contains 14 residues. V trimming: 3 bases; J trimming: 5 bases; junction bases outside the gene matches: 7. Written as DNA, the CDR3 is TGTGCCAGCAGCTTTATCGGGAGGAGGAACGAGCAGTACTTC. Amino acid sequence: CASSFIGRRNEQYF. Combining the CDR3 with reference TRBV13 and TRBJ2-7 gives the whole variable domain AAGVIQSPRHLIKEKRETATLKCYPIPRHDTVYWYQQGPGQDPQFLISFYEKMQSDKGSIPDRFSAQQFSDYHSELNMSSLELGDSALYFCASSFIGRRNEQYFGPGTRLTVT.

This clonotype was seen a few times. The V call is TRBV18, the J call TRBJ1-1, with D perhaps TRBD1 (6 bases). Trimming took 6 bases from V and 5 from J, leaving 16 bases between them. The germline gives CDR1 KGHSH, CDR2 LQKENI. The CDR3 runs 14 residues. The CDR3 loop is CASSLGARLTEAFF. CDR3 bases: TGTGCCAGCTCCCTGGGGGCTAGATTGACTGAAGCTTTCTTT.

This chain links TRBV5-1 with TRBJ2-5; D call uncertain. The J call is in doubt because the DNA end fits TRBJ2-7 better. This CDR3 contains 14 residues. Germline V gene lookup returns CDR1 SGHRS and CDR2 YFSETQ. The CDR3 nucleotides are TGCGCCAGCAGCTTCAATGGGTTACCCAACGAGCAGTACTTC. This encodes CASSFNGLPNEQYF.

The sample holds a few counts of this clonotype. The chain is built from TRBV12-5 and TRBJ2-5; D unresolved. Trimming removed 6 bases from V and 4 bases from J, with 12 bases in between. Germline loops: CDR1 LGHNT, CDR2 FRNRAP. The CDR3 covers 13 residues. The CDR3 region is CASGPAWGETQYF. Written as DNA, the CDR3 is TGTGCTAGTGGCCCGGCCTGGGGAGAGACCCAGTACTTC.